These 8 T cell receptor beta chains were sequenced from one sample in a study of Ad26.COV2.S vaccination and SARS-CoV-2 variants. Treatment: around 19 received Ad26.COV2.S at low or high dose, single or two shots; 5 received placebo; per-sample allocation not given. Collection of samples fell on day 63 after the first vaccine or placebo injection. Some clones are missing from TCRdb's copy, which holds only in-frame ones; the method was immunoSEQ multiplex PCR. The sample includes fewer than 400,000 clones, 75% to 90% of them seen just once. The sequenced sample was peripheral blood, obtained in a trial of Ad26.COV2.S vaccine versus placebo. The source of these receptors is a person between 18 and 65 years old who received the Ad26.COV2.S COVID-19 vaccine or a placebo.

This chain connects TRBV5-6 to TRBJ1-1; 8 bases map to TRBD1. The junction had 8 bases not matched to a gene; V was cut back by 4 bases and J by 6 bases. From germline, CDR1 is SGHDT and CDR2 YYEEEE. The CDR3 consists of 14 residues. CDR3 sequence: CASSERTGRPEAFF. CDR3 DNA: TGTGCCAGCAGCGAACGGACAGGGAGACCTGAAGCTTTCTTT. The full variable domain, completed using reference TRBV5-6 and TRBJ1-1, is DAGVTQSPTHLIKTRGQQVTLRCSPKSGHDTVSWYQQALGQGPQFIFQYYEEEERQRGNFPDRFSGHQFPNYSSELNVNALLLGDSALYLCASSERTGRPEAFFGQGTRLTVV.

As concerns this clone: The sample holds other DNA sequences that translate to the same CDR3. The V and J genes are TRBV12-3 or TRBV12-4 and TRBJ1-1; D is ambiguous. The CDR3 has 11 amino acids. With 3 bases removed from V and 6 bases from J, the gap between germline ends came to 5 bases. The CDR3 nucleotides are TGTGCCAGCAGTTTTGGTGCTGAAGCTTTCTTT. It codes for CASSFGAEAFF.

The chain recombines TRBV6-5 with TRBJ1-4; possible D gene TRBD1, 5 bases. The V gene's germline CDR1 is MNHEY and CDR2 SVGAGI. The CDR3 loop spans 15 amino acids. Trimming took off 6 bases at V and 0 bases at J, with 11 bases between the two ends. For the CDR3, the DNA is TGTGCCAGCAGACTCGGACACCCAACTAATGAAAAACTGTTTTTT. Its protein product is CASRLGHPTNEKLFF.

This chain uses TRBV2 with TRBJ2-7; a weak D match, TRBD2 (5 bases). V lost 3 bases, J lost 3 bases, and 9 bases lay in between. There are 13 residues in the CDR3. CDR1 is SNHLY, CDR2 FYNNEI, per germline. This chain's CDR3 is CASSEDSVYEQYF. Here the CDR3 DNA reads TGTGCCAGCAGTGAGGACTCAGTCTACGAGCAGTACTTC.

This chain uses TRBV7-9 with TRBJ1-6, with D unclear. The germline V gene has CDR1 SEHNR and CDR2 FQNEAQ (reference sequence). The CDR3 runs 15 residues. The V end was cut by 7 bases, the J end by 7 bases, with 17 bases between. CDR3 nucleotide sequence: TGTGCCAGCACCCAACTGGAGGTCTACAATTCACCCCTCCACTTT. Its protein product is CASTQLEVYNSPLHF.

The J gene is TRBJ1-3, the V gene TRBV7-2; D not resolved. Trimming removed 2 bases at V and 3 bases at J, with 8 bases between. The CDR3 loop spans 14 amino acids. Germline values: CDR1 SGHTA, CDR2 FQGNSA. The CDR3: CASSLSHLGNTIYF. The DNA of the CDR3 is TGTGCCAGCAGCTTAAGCCACCTTGGAAACACCATATATTTT.

The chain carries TRBV19 and TRBJ2-5; D is undetermined. The V end lost 1 base, the J end lost 3 bases, and 9 bases lay between the germline ends. Germline lookup yields CDR1 LNHDA and CDR2 SQIVND (reference sequence). The CDR3 length is 14 residues. The CDR3 region is CASSIAAAEETQYF. In nucleotides, the CDR3 is TGTGCCAGTAGTATAGCCGCCGCAGAAGAGACCCAGTACTTC.

This rearrangement joins TRBV5-6 to TRBJ1-6; 11 bases align to TRBD1. CDR3 length: 15 residues. Germline assignment: CDR1 SGHDT and CDR2 YYEEEE. Trimming took 3 bases from V and 9 from J; bases not matched to a gene: 5. The CDR3: CASSSSDRGRSPLHF. The CDR3 coding sequence is TGTGCCAGCAGCTCCTCGGACAGGGGGCGTTCACCCCTCCACTTT.